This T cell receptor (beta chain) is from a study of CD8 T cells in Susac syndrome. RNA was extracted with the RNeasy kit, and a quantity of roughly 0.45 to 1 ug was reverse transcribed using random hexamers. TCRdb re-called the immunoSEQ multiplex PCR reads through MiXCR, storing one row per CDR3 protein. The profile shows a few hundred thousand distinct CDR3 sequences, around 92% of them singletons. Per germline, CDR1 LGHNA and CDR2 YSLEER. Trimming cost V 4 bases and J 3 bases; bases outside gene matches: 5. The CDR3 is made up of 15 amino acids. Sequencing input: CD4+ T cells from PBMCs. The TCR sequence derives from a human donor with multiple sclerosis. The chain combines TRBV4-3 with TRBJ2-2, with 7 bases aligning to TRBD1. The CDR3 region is CASSRRTGDTGELFF. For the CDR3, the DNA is TGCGCCAGCAGCCGACGAACAGGGGACACCGGGGAGCTGTTTTTT.